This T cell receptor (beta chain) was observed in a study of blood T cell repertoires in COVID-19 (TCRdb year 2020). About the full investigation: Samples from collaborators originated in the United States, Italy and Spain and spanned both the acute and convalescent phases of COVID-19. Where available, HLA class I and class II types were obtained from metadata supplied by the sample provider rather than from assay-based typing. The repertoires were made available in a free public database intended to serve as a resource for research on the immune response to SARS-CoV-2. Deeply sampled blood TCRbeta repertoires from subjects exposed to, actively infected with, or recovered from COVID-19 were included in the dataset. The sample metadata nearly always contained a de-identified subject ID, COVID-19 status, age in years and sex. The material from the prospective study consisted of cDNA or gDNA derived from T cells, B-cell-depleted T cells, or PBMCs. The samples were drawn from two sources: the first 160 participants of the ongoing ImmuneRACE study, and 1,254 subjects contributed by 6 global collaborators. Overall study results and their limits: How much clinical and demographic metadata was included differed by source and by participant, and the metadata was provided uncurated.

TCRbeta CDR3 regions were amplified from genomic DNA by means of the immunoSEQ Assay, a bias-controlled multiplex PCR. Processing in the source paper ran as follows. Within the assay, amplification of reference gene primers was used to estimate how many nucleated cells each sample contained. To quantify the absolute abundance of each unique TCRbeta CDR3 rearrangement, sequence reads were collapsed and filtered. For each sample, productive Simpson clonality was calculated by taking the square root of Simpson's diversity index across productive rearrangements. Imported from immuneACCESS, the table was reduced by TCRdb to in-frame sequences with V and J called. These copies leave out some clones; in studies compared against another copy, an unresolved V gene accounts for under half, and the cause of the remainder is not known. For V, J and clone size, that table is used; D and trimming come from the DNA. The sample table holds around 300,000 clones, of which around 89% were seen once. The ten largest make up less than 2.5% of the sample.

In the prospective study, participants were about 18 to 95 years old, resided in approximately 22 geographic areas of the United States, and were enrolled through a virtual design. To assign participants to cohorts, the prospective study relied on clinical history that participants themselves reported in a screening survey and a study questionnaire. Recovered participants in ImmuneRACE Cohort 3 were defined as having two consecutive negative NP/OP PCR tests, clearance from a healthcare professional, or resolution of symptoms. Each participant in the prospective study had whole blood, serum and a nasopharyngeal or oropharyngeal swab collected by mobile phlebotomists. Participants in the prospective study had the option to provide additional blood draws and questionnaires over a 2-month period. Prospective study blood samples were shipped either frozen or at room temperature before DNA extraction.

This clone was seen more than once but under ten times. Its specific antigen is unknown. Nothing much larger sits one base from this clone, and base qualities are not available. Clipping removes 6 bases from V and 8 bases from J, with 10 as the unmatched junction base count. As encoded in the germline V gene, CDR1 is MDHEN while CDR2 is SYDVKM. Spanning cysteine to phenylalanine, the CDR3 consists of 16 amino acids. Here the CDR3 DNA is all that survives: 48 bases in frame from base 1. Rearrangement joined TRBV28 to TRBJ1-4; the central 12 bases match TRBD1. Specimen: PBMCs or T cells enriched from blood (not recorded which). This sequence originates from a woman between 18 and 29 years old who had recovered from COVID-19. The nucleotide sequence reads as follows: TGTGCCAGCAGCCCGGGGACAGGGGGCTTTAGGGAAAAACTGTTTTTT. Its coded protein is CASSPGTGGFREKLFF.